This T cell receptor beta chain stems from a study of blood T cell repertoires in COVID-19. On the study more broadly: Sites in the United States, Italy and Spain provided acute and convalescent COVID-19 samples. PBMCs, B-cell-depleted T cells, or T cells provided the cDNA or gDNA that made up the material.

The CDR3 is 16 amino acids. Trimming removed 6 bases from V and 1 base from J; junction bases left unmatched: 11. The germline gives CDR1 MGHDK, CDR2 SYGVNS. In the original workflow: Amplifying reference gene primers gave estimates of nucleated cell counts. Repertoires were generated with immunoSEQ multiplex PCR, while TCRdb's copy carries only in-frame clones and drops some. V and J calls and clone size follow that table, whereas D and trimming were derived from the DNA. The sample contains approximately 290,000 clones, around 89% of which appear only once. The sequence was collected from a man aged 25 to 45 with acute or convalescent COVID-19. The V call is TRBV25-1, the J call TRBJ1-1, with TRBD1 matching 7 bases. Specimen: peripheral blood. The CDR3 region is CASSRTDRSSNTEAFF. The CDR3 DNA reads TGTGCCAGCAGCCGCACGGACAGGTCCTCGAACACTGAAGCTTTCTTT.